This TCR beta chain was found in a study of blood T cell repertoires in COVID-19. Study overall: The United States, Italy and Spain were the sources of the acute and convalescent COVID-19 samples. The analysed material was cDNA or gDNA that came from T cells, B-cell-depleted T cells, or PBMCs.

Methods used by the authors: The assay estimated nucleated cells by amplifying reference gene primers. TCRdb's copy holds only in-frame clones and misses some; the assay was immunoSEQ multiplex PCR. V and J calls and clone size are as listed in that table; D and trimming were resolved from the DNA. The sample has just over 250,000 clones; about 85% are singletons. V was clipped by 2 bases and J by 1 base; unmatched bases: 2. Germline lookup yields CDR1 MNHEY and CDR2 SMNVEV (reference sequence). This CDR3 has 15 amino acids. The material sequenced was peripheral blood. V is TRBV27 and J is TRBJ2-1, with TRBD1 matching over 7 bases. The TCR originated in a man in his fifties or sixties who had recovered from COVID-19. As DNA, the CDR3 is TGTGCCAGCAGTTTAAAGGGGGCATCCTACAATGAGCAGTTCTTC. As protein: CASSLKGASYNEQFF.